Below, 8 T cell receptor beta chains from the same sample are listed, as sequenced in a study of blood T cells in healthy people across ages. Using a J-beta primer mix together with a sample-barcoded 5' primer, a second PCR was run for 7 to 11 cycles. MiXCR, applied by TCRdb to the 5' RACE reads, yields one record per CDR3 protein. This table has about 1.4 million distinct CDR3 sequences, around 55% appearing once. The sequenced sample consisted of blood. The receptors were gathered from a man younger than 35 in good health.

The rearrangement links TRBV7-6 to TRBJ2-7; TRBD2 matches 10 bases. V shed 2 bases, J shed 5 bases, and the junction held 9 bases outside the gene matches. Germline V gene data show CDR1 as SGHVS and CDR2 as FNYEAQ. This CDR3 comprises 16 residues. The CDR3 region has the DNA TGTGCCAGCAGCTTAATAGCGGGGGGCTTGCTGGACGAGCAGTACTTC. Translating it yields CASSLIAGGLLDEQYF.

V usage is TRBV6-5 and J usage is TRBJ2-7, with D perhaps matching TRBD2 (5 bases). Germline V gene data show CDR1 as MNHEY and CDR2 as SVGAGI. This CDR3 is 12 amino acids long. Trimming took off 8 bases at V and 5 bases at J, with 13 bases between the two ends. This CDR3 is CASGSWLNEQYF. The CDR3, as DNA: TGTGCCAGCGGGAGTTGGCTCAACGAGCAGTACTTC.

The rearrangement joins TRBV10-3 to TRBJ1-2; 7 bases agree with TRBD1. This CDR3 is 13 amino acids long. The ends lost 7 bases at V and 8 bases at J; junction bases unmatched: 10. Germline lookup yields CDR1 ENHRY and CDR2 SYGVKD. The CDR3 loop reads CAITPQTGSGYTF. CDR3 coding DNA: TGTGCCATCACCCCACAGACAGGGTCGGGCTACACCTTC.

This sequence joins TRBV2 and TRBJ2-1; D may be TRBD2 (5 bases). V shed 11 bases and J shed 9 bases, with 17 bases lying between them. This CDR3 has 12 amino acids. Looked up from germline, CDR1 is SNHLY and CDR2 is FYNNEI. In DNA form, the CDR3 reads TGTGCCGGATACACGGGGTCCAGTGAGCAGTTCTTC. Translation: CAGYTGSSEQFF.

The rearrangement uses TRBV5-5 and TRBJ1-1; no reliable D call. Germline V gene sequence: CDR1 SGHKS, CDR2 YYEKEE (reference sequence). This CDR3 region has 14 residues. Trimming pared 2 bases from V and 1 base from J, leaving 9 bases between. The CDR3 is CASSFLDGNTEAFF. CDR3 in DNA: TGTGCCAGCAGCTTCCTGGACGGGAACACTGAAGCTTTCTTT.

This chain connects TRBV20-1 to TRBJ2-7; 11 bases line up with TRBD2. Trimming at V came to 6 bases and at J to 9 bases, leaving 19 bases not matched to a gene. Germline V gives CDR1 DFQATT, CDR2 SNEGSKA (reference sequence). This CDR3 contains 16 residues. The CDR3 DNA reads TGCAGTGCCGGGGGGCTAGCGGGGGGAGATTACAATGGGCAGTACTTC. The encoded protein is CSAGGLAGGDYNGQYF.

The CDR3 DNA is TGCGCCAGCAGCGACGGGACAGGGGGCAAGGGCTACACCTTC. Protein: CASSDGTGGKGYTF. This chain links TRBV4-3 with TRBJ1-2; 12 nucleotides match TRBD1. The CDR3 totals 14 residues. V lost 5 bases, J lost 8 bases, and 6 bases stayed unmatched. The germline V gene has CDR1 LGHNA and CDR2 YSLEER.

V gene TRBV20-1 combines with J gene TRBJ2-1; D is undetermined. The CDR3 sequence is 17 residues long. Trimming shortened V by 0 bases and J by 0 bases, and 15 bases separated the two germline ends. CDR1 is DFQATT, CDR2 SNEGSKA, per germline (reference sequence). The CDR3 loop is CSARDRRTNSSYNEQFF. DNA for the CDR3: TGCAGTGCTAGAGATCGCAGAACCAACAGCTCCTACAATGAGCAGTTCTTC.